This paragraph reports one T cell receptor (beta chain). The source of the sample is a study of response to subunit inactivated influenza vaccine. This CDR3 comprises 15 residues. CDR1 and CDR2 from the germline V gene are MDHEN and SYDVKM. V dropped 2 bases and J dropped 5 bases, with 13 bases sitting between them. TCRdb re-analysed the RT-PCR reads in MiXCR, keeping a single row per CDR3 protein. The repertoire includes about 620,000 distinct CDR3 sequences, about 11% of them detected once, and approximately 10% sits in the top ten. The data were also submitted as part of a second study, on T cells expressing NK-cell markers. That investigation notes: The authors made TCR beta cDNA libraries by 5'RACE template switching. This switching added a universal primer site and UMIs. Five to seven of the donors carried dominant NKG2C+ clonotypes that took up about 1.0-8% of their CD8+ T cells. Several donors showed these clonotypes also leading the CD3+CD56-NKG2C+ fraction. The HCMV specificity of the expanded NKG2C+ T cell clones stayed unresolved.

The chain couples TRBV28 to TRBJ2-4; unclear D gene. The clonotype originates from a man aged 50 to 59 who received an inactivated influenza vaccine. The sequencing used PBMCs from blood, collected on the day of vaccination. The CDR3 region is CASSLQPPIENIQYF. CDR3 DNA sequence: TGTGCCAGCAGTTTACAACCCCCGATAGAAAACATTCAGTACTTC.